What follows are 19 T cell receptor beta chains derived from one specimen sequenced in a study of shared clonotypes between healthy human individuals. TCRdb's copy holds only in-frame clones and misses some; the assay was immunoSEQ multiplex PCR. This table has about 480,000 clones, about three quarters appearing once. Sequencing was performed on PBMCs. The origin of the receptors is a woman aged 40 to 55 in good health. Some clones in this sample may be carry-over from other donors' samples.

This clone was counted a few times. The genes are TRBV7-2 and TRBJ2-7, with D hard to call. Germline V lookup: CDR1 SGHTA, CDR2 FQGNSA. The V gene lost 4 bases and the J gene lost 4 bases, with 11 bases spanning the gap. The CDR3 extends over 13 amino acids. The CDR3 here is CASSSSLLYEQYF. The DNA of the CDR3 is TGTGCCAGCAGCTCCTCACTACTATACGAGCAGTACTTC. Full variable domain (remainder filled in from reference TRBV7-2 and TRBJ2-7): GAGVSQSPSNKVTEKGKDVELRCDPISGHTALYWYRQSLGQGLEFLIYFQGNSAPDKSGLPSDRFSAERTGGSVSTLTIQRTQQEDSAVYLCASSSSLLYEQYFGPGTRLTVT.

The V gene is TRBV28, the J gene TRBJ2-7; no definite D call. Looked up from germline, CDR1 is MDHEN and CDR2 is SYDVKM. The CDR3 sequence is 13 residues long. The V end was cut by 3 bases, the J end by 7 bases, with 13 bases between. CDR3 DNA: TGTGCCAGCAGTTTTGGCCAGAATCTTGAGCAGTACTTC. Translating gives CASSFGQNLEQYF.

The rearrangement joins TRBV6-1 to TRBJ2-5, with D perhaps TRBD2 (5 bases). V lost 4 bases and J 1 base, leaving 10 bases between the germline ends. This CDR3 region has 14 residues. Germline V gives CDR1 MNHNS, CDR2 SASEGT. The CDR3 DNA reads TGTGCCAGCAGTGCAGGAGGTTTCCAAGAGACCCAGTACTTC. As protein: CASSAGGFQETQYF.

In nucleotides, the CDR3 is TGTGCCAGCAGTGGTGGGGCAGGACTGGGGATAGAGACCCAGTACTTC. It codes for CASSGGAGLGIETQYF. The chain links TRBV2 to TRBJ2-5; D may correspond to TRBD1 or TRBD2 (5 bases each). The CDR3 extends over 16 amino acids. The V end lost 4 bases, the J end lost 4 bases, and 19 bases lay between the germline ends. Germline assignment: CDR1 SNHLY and CDR2 FYNNEI.

This chain connects TRBV4-1 to TRBJ2-1; D perhaps matches TRBD2 (6 bases). The CDR3 runs 15 residues. Looked up from germline, CDR1 is MGHRA and CDR2 is YSYEKL. V was pared by 3 bases and J by 5 bases, with 14 bases between. CDR3 in amino acids: CASSHGTGANNEQFF. The DNA for the CDR3 is TGCGCCAGCAGCCACGGGACGGGAGCGAACAATGAGCAGTTCTTC.

This clone occurred a few times. The chain uses TRBV7-3 and TRBJ2-5; D ambiguous. The germline gives CDR1 SGHTA, CDR2 FQGTGA. The CDR3 spans 14 residues. Trimming removed 0 bases at V and 4 bases at J, with 9 bases between. The CDR3 here is CASSLTSFGETQYF. DNA for the CDR3: TGTGCCAGCAGCTTAACGAGTTTTGGAGAGACCCAGTACTTC.

The chain is built from TRBV5-4 and TRBJ2-1, with 9 bases lining up with TRBD2. The CDR3 covers 18 residues. Germline assignment: CDR1 SGHNT and CDR2 YYREEE (reference sequence). J lost 0 bases, V lost 2 bases, and 9 bases had no gene match. CDR3 sequence reads: CASSFRLAGTSSYNEQFF. The CDR3 DNA reads TGTGCCAGCAGCTTTAGGCTAGCGGGGACGAGCTCCTACAATGAGCAGTTCTTC.

The chain links TRBV27 to TRBJ2-7; 8 bases are a match to TRBD2. V trimming: 5 bases; J trimming: 0 bases; junction bases outside the gene matches: 12. The CDR3 consists of 17 residues. The V gene's germline CDR1 is MNHEY and CDR2 SMNVEV (reference sequence). DNA of the CDR3: TGTGCCAGCAGTCCATATCGGGGGGGCGGGAACTCCTACGAGCAGTACTTC. This translates into CASSPYRGGGNSYEQYF.

The rearrangement links TRBV30 to TRBJ2-3; unclear D gene. The CDR3 contains 12 residues. V lost 2 bases to trimming and J lost 6 bases, with 9 bases between them. The V gene's germline CDR1 is GTSNPN and CDR2 SVGIG (reference sequence). CDR3 sequence reads: CAWSTRLDTQYF. The CDR3 region has the DNA TGTGCCTGGAGTACCCGACTGGATACGCAGTATTTT.

This clone was seen just once. The V and J genes are TRBV7-9 and TRBJ1-3; no reliable D call. The CDR3 is made up of 14 amino acids. V was pared by 3 bases and J by 0 bases, with 6 bases between. Germline V gives CDR1 SEHNR, CDR2 FQNEAQ (reference sequence). CDR3 loop: CASSLSSSGNTIYF. The CDR3 bases are TGTGCCAGCAGCTTGTCCAGCTCTGGAAACACCATATATTTT.

V gene TRBV4-3 combines with J gene TRBJ2-7; no definite D call. CDR3 size: 14 residues. Trimming took off 0 bases at V and 1 base at J, with 7 bases between the two ends. Germline lookup yields CDR1 LGHNA and CDR2 YSLEER. The DNA of the CDR3 is TGCGCCAGCAGCCAAGAATCAGCGTCCTACGAGCAGTACTTC. It translates to CASSQESASYEQYF.

The rearrangement links TRBV4-1 to TRBJ1-3; D not certain. Germline CDR1 reads MGHRA; CDR2 reads YSYEKL. Trimming removed 6 bases from V and 0 bases from J, with 9 bases in between. The CDR3 has 14 amino acids. CDR3 sequence: CASRLYYSGNTIYF. The CDR3 DNA sequence: TGCGCCAGCAGGCTGTATTACTCTGGAAACACCATATATTTT.

V is TRBV21-1 and J is TRBJ2-7; the tabulated D call, TRBD2, remains unverified against the DNA. TRBV21-1 constitutes a pseudogene. This CDR3 has 15 residues. The CDR3 spells CASSKGSLAALEQYF. The CDR3 nucleotides are TGTGCCAGCAGCAAAGGTTCCCTAGCGGCCCTCGAGCAGTACTTC.

The V and J genes are TRBV6-6 and TRBJ1-2; TRBD1 is a possible D gene (5 bases). With 5 bases removed from V and 1 base from J, the gap between germline ends came to 11 bases. CDR1 is MNHNY and CDR2 is SVGAGI in the germline V gene (reference sequence). CDR3 size: 14 residues. The CDR3 region has the DNA TGTGCCAGCAGTAGCCTACAGGTTAACTATGGCTACACCTTC. Translated: CASSSLQVNYGYTF.

In this sample, this clone turned up once. V is TRBV28 and J is TRBJ1-5, with 7 bases matching TRBD1. The germline V gene has CDR1 MDHEN and CDR2 SYDVKM. V gave up 6 bases and J gave up 0 bases; unmatched junction bases: 11. The length of the CDR3 is 17 residues. In nucleotides, the CDR3 is TGTGCCAGCAGCGAACCGGGACAGACTATTAGCAATCAGCCCCAGCATTTT. Residues: CASSEPGQTISNQPQHF.

As for this clone: This sample includes further DNA sequences coding for the same CDR3. This chain connects TRBV4-3 to TRBJ2-7; the match to TRBD1 covers 7 bases. The CDR3 length is 13 residues. Trimming removed 4 bases from V and 3 bases from J; junction bases left unmatched: 3. CDR1 and CDR2 (germline): LGHNA, YSLEER. CDR3 bases: TGCGCCAGCAGCCTCGGGACAGACTACGAGCAGTACTTC. Its translation is CASSLGTDYEQYF.

Points on this clone: A single base is all that separates this from a far larger clone, so a read error is likely. The chain has TRBV4-3 and TRBJ2-3; 16 nucleotides align to TRBD2. Germline CDR1 and CDR2: LGHNA and YSLEER. J gave up 6 bases and V 5 bases, and 5 bases lay outside the gene matches. This CDR3 is 16 amino acids long. Here the CDR3 reads CASSSGLAGGRDTQYF. DNA for the CDR3: TGCGCCAGCAGCTCGGGACTAGCGGGAGGGAGGGATACGCAGTATTTT.

This clone came up a few times. The chain employs TRBV19 and TRBJ2-5, with TRBD2 as a possible D gene (8 bases). Trimming left V 4 bases short and J 7 bases short, with 31 bases between. CDR1 and CDR2 from the germline V gene are LNHDA and SQIVND (reference sequence). This CDR3 is 19 amino acids long. CDR3 sequence (DNA): TGTGCCAGTAGTAAAACTAGGGGGCAGGGACTAGTATCGGGTCGGACCCAGTACTTC. Translation gives CASSKTRGQGLVSGRTQYF.

In this sample, this clone turned up a few times. V and J are TRBV6-5 and TRBJ1-1; D is uncertain. Germline assignment: CDR1 MNHEY and CDR2 SVGAGI. Trimming took 0 bases from V and 0 from J, leaving 2 bases between them. This CDR3 comprises 13 residues. CDR3 loop: CASSYSVNTEAFF. CDR3 nucleotide sequence: TGTGCCAGCAGTTACTCGGTGAACACTGAAGCTTTCTTT.